These T cell receptor beta chains were read from a single sample in a study of blood T cell repertoires in COVID-19. Clones were sequenced by immunoSEQ multiplex PCR, and TCRdb holds only the in-frame ones, with some missing. In the table there are some 250,000 clones, 88% of which are singletons. The sample was peripheral blood. The receptors come from a woman aged 35 to 49 who had recovered from COVID-19. Both conserved end residues are part of each CDR3. D genes are given only for firm matches. A clone size is listed for some rows: how often the clone was seen (once, few, many), or a class if it is expanded.

abundance: .
v_gene: TRBV9
j_gene: TRBJ2-1
d_gene: TRBD2
CDR3nt: TGTGCCAGCAGCGTTGGGCTAGCGGAGGTGAATGAGCAGTTCTTC
CDR3aa: CASSVGLAEVNEQFF

abundance: .
v_gene: TRBV27
j_gene: TRBJ1-4
d_gene: .
CDR3nt: TGTGCCAGCAGTTTAGCAGGGGCGGGTGAAAAACTGTTTTTT
CDR3aa: CASSLAGAGEKLFF

abundance: .
v_gene: TRBV9
j_gene: TRBJ1-4
d_gene: .
CDR3nt: TGTGCCAGCAGCGTAGGGGCCTCAACTAATGAAAAACTGTTTTTT
CDR3aa: CASSVGASTNEKLFF

abundance: .
v_gene: TRBV7-9
j_gene: TRBJ2-1
d_gene: TRBD2
CDR3nt: TGTGCCAGCAGCTTAGGGGGTGGGACTACTAATGAGCAGTTCTTC
CDR3aa: CASSLGGGTTNEQFF

abundance: .
v_gene: TRBV10-3
j_gene: TRBJ2-3
d_gene: .
CDR3nt: TGTGCCATCAGTGAGCCCCGGGCAGGGGCTGGTACGCAGTATTTT
CDR3aa: CAISEPRAGAGTQYF

abundance: .
v_gene: TRBV3-1/TRBV3-2
j_gene: TRBJ2-2
d_gene: TRBD1
CDR3nt: TGTGCCAGCAGCCCGACAGGGGCTTCAAACACCGGGGAGCTGTTTTTT
CDR3aa: CASSPTGASNTGELFF

abundance: few
v_gene: TRBV10-3
j_gene: TRBJ2-2
d_gene: TRBD2
CDR3nt: TGTGCCATCAGTGAGCCCCTGGGGCTAGCGGTAAACACCGGGGAGCTGTTTTTT
CDR3aa: CAISEPLGLAVNTGELFF

abundance: .
v_gene: TRBV7-8
j_gene: TRBJ1-1
d_gene: .
CDR3nt: TGTGCCAGCAGCTTAGCGGAGGTGATGAACACTGAAGCTTTCTTT
CDR3aa: CASSLAEVMNTEAFF

abundance: .
v_gene: TRBV18
j_gene: TRBJ1-1
d_gene: .
CDR3nt: TGTGCCAGCTCACCACGGGGGGGAGGGGGTATCGTGAACACTGAAGCTTTCTTT
CDR3aa: CASSPRGGGGIVNTEAFF

abundance: .
v_gene: TRBV30
j_gene: TRBJ2-2
d_gene: .
CDR3nt: TGTGCCCTAGAACAGAACACCGGGGAGCTGTTTTTT
CDR3aa: CALEQNTGELFF

abundance: few
v_gene: TRBV5-6
j_gene: TRBJ2-7
d_gene: .
CDR3nt: TGTGCCAGCAGCTGGGGTAGCGGATCCTCTTACGAGCAGTACTTC
CDR3aa: CASSWGSGSSYEQYF

abundance: once
v_gene: TRBV4-3
j_gene: TRBJ1-1
d_gene: TRBD1
CDR3nt: TGCGCCAGCAGCCTAGAACAGGGGCGCACTGAAGCTTTCTTT
CDR3aa: CASSLEQGRTEAFF

abundance: .
v_gene: TRBV18
j_gene: TRBJ1-2
d_gene: TRBD1
CDR3nt: TGTGCCAGCTCATCGGACAGGTTCTATGGCTACACCTTC
CDR3aa: CASSSDRFYGYTF